One T cell receptor (beta chain) is described in this entry. Per the germline V gene, CDR1 is SGHDN and CDR2 is FVKESK. V lost 0 bases, J lost 8 bases, and 13 bases lay in between. The CDR3 extends over 14 amino acids. The data were taken from a study of blood T cells in healthy people across ages. The wider study: Template switching recovered approximately one barcoded beta molecule for every two T cells.

Sample-barcoded 5' priming and a J-beta primer mix drove a second PCR of roughly 6 to 12 cycles. TCRdb redid the calling of the 5' RACE reads with MiXCR, one entry per CDR3 protein. The sample holds some 700,000 distinct CDR3 sequences, over 20% seen once. The J gene is TRBJ1-2, the V gene TRBV14, with unresolved D. The receptor comes from a man in his 70s in good health. The sequencing sample was made of blood. The CDR3 region has the DNA TGTGCCAGCAGCCAAGATTGGGGATTCGGAGGCTACACCTTC. This translates into CASSQDWGFGGYTF.